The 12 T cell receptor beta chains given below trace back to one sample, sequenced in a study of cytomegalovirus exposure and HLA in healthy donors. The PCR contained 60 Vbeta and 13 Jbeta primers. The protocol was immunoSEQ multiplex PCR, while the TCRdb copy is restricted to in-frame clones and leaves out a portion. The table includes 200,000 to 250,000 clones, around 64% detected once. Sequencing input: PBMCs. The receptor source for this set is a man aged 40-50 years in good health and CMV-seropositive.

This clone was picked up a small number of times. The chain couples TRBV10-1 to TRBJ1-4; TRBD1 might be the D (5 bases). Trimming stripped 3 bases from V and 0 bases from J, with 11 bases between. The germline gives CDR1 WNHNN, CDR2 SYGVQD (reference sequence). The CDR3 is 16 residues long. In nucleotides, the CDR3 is TGCGCCAGCAGTGACCTGCAGGGAACAACTAATGAAAAACTGTTTTTT. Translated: CASSDLQGTTNEKLFF.

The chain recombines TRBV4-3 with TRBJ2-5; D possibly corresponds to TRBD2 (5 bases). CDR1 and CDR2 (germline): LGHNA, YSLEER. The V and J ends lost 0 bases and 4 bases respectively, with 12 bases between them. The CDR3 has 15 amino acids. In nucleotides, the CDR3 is TGCGCCAGCAGCCAAGAAGGCGAGGGTGGAGAGACCCAGTACTTC. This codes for CASSQEGEGGETQYF.

The CDR3 coding sequence is TGTGCCAGCCGACCCGACGGGTCCTACGAGCAGTACTTC. Translated: CASRPDGSYEQYF. The chain joins TRBV10-3 to TRBJ2-7; D not certain. Trimming took 10 bases from V and 1 from J, leaving 14 bases between them. The CDR3 loop spans 13 amino acids. Germline V gives CDR1 ENHRY, CDR2 SYGVKD.

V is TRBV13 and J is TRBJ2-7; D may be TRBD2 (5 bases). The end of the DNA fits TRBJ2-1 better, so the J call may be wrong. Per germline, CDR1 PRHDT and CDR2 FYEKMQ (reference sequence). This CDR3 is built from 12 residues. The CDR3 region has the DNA TGTGCCAGCAGCTCCGGACTCAATGAGCAGTTCTTC. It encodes CASSSGLNEQFF.

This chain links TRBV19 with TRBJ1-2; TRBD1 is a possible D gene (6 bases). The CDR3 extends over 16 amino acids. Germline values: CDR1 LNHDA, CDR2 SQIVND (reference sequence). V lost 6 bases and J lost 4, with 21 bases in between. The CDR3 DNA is TGTGCCAGTAGCCCAGGGGACCGGTGGGGGAGCTATGGCTACACCTTC. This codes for CASSPGDRWGSYGYTF.

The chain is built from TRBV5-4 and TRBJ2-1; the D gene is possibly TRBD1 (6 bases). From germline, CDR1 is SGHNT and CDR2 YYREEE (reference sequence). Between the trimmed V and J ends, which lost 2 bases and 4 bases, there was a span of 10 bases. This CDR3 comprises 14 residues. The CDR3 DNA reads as TGTGCCAGCAGCTTTATGGACAGTTACAATGAGCAGTTCTTC. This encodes CASSFMDSYNEQFF.

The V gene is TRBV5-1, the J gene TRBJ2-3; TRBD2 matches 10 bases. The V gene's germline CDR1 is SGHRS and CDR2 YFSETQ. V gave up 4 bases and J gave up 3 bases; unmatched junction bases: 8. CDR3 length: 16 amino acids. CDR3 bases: TGCGCCAGCAGCCCCATTAGCGGGGGGAAAACAGATACGCAGTATTTT. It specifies CASSPISGGKTDTQYF.

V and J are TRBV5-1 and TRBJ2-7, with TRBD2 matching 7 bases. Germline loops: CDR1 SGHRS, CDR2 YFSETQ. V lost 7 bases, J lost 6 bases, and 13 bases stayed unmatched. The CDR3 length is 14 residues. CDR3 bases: TGCGCCAGCGCAAACGGGGAGGGTGGAGGCGAGCAGTACTTC. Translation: CASANGEGGGEQYF.

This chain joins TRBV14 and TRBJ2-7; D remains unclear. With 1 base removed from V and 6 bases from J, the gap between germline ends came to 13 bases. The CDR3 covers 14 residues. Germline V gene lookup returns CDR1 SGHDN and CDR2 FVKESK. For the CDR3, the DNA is TGTGCCAGCAGCCAAGGAAGATTCTCGGGCGAGCAGTACTTC. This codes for CASSQGRFSGEQYF.

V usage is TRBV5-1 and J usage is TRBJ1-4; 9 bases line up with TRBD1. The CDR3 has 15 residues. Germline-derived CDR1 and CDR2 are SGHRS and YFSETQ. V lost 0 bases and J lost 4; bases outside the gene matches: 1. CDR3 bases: TGCGCCAGCAGCTTGGTGGGACAGGGTAATGAAAAACTGTTTTTT. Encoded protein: CASSLVGQGNEKLFF.

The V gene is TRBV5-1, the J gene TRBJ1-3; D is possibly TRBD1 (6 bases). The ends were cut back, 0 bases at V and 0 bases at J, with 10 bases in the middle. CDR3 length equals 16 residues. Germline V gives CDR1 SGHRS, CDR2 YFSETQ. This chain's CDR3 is CASSLDGQHSGNTIYF. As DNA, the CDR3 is TGCGCCAGCAGCTTGGATGGACAGCACTCTGGAAACACCATATATTTT. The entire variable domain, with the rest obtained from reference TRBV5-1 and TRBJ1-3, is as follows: KAGVTQTPRYLIKTRGQQVTLSCSPISGHRSVSWYQQTPGQGLQFLFEYFSETQRNKGNFPGRFSGRQFSNSRSEMNVSTLELGDSALYLCASSLDGQHSGNTIYFGEGSWLTVV.

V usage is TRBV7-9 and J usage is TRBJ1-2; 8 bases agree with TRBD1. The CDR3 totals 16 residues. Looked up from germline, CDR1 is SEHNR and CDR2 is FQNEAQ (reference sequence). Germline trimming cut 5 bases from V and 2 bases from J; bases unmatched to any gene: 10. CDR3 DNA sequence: TGTGCCAGCAGCGGAGAAGGACAGGGACGGAACTATGGCTACACCTTC. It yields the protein CASSGEGQGRNYGYTF.